These T cell receptor beta chains were read from a single sample in a study of blood T cells in healthy people across ages. TCRdb recomputed calls from the 5' RACE reads with MiXCR, one row per CDR3 protein. The table records 1.2 million to 1.5 million distinct CDR3 sequences, roughly 45% of them present only once. The sample consisted of blood. These receptors were taken from a woman younger than 30 in good health. Each CDR3 is given with its conserved first and last residue. The D gene is left open where the match is weak. Only some rows state a clone size, as once, few, many or a class for expanded clones.

d_gene	v_gene	j_gene	abundance	CDR3aa	CDR3nt
TRBD2	TRBV20-1	TRBJ2-6	few	CSAAGGGNSGANVLTF	TGCAGTGCTGCCGGGGGGGGGAACTCTGGGGCCAACGTCCTGACTTTC
-	TRBV5-1	TRBJ2-7	-	CASSPRQGGNAYEQYF	TGCGCCAGCAGCCCCAGGCAGGGGGGGAACGCCTACGAGCAGTACTTC
-	TRBV28	TRBJ2-3	-	CASSLPQGPDTQYF	TGTGCCAGCAGTTTACCCCAGGGTCCAGATACGCAGTATTTT
-	TRBV27	TRBJ1-1	-	CASSLSGPVWKSEAFF	TGTGCCAGCAGTTTATCGGGACCGGTCTGGAAATCTGAAGCTTTCTTT
TRBD2	TRBV3-1	TRBJ2-1	-	CASSQLVPGLAGSSYNEQFF	TGTGCCAGCAGCCAACTCGTCCCGGGACTAGCGGGAAGCTCCTACAATGAGCAGTTCTTC
-	TRBV12-3/TRBV12-4	TRBJ1-1	few	CASSEGRAFF	TGTGCCAGCAGTGAGGGGAGAGCTTTCTTT
-	TRBV7-9	TRBJ1-4	few	CASSALLGGAEKLFF	TGTGCCAGCAGCGCACTTCTAGGGGGAGCGGAAAAACTGTTTTTT
TRBD2	TRBV5-1	TRBJ2-1	-	CASRKLAVSYNEQFF	TGCGCCAGCAGGAAGCTAGCGGTATCCTACAATGAGCAGTTCTTC
TRBD2	TRBV9	TRBJ2-3	-	CASGVVGLAGGSDTQYF	TGTGCCAGCGGCGTAGTGGGCCTAGCGGGAGGGTCAGATACGCAGTATTTT
-	TRBV12-3/TRBV12-4	TRBJ1-1	few	CASSYLLRSNTEAFF	TGTGCCAGCAGTTACCTGCTCAGGTCGAACACTGAAGCTTTCTTT
-	TRBV2	TRBJ2-3	-	CASSGEVTDTQYF	TGTGCCAGCAGTGGGGAAGTCACAGATACGCAGTATTTT
-	TRBV28	TRBJ1-4	-	CASSLDGETNEKLFF	TGTGCCAGCAGTCTCGACGGTGAAACTAATGAAAAACTGTTTTTT
-	TRBV20-1	TRBJ2-5	-	CSASGLGGNEQYF	TGCAGTGCCAGCGGATTGGGTGGGAATGAGCAGTACTTC
-	TRBV20-1	TRBJ1-2	-	CSAPPSSSIYGYTF	TGCAGTGCCCCCCCGTCCTCGTCAATCTATGGCTACACCTTC
TRBD2	TRBV3-1	TRBJ2-1	-	CAGSPSGGPHNEQFF	TGTGCCGGCAGTCCCAGCGGGGGGCCCCACAATGAGCAGTTCTTC
-	TRBV3-1	TRBJ2-1	few	CASSHKQTPSGLYEQFF	TGTGCCAGCAGCCATAAACAGACCCCATCGGGCCTCTATGAGCAGTTCTTC
-	TRBV9	TRBJ2-7	-	CASSVLPGIYEQYF	TGTGCCAGCAGCGTATTGCCGGGGATATACGAGCAGTACTTC
TRBD1	TRBV4-1	TRBJ1-1	-	CASNQQSGQGAILDTEAFF	TGCGCCAGCAACCAACAATCGGGACAGGGGGCGATCCTCGACACTGAAGCTTTCTTT